The rows below give T cell receptor beta chains drawn from one sample of a study of blood T cell repertoires in COVID-19. The data were produced by immunoSEQ multiplex PCR, yet TCRdb's version contains in-frame clones alone and is incomplete. This repertoire shows about 91,000 clones, 77% found once; its top ten account for 8.5% to 10%. The sample taken for sequencing was peripheral blood. The receptor set was obtained from a woman older than 75 with acute or convalescent COVID-19. CDR3s include the opening cysteine and the closing phenylalanine or tryptophan. D genes are given only for firm matches. A row's size may be missing; if present it is once, few, many or a size class.

TRBV7-9	-	-	TRBJ1-2	TGTGCCAGCAGCTTAATAGAGGGCGCGGGCTACACCTTC	CASSLIEGAGYTF
TRBV3-1/TRBV3-2	few	TRBD1	TRBJ1-6	TGTGCCTCCTCGGGACAGTCTAATTCACCCCTCCACTTT	CASSGQSNSPLHF
TRBV6-5	-	TRBD1	TRBJ2-7	TGTGCCAGCACAACTAGACAGGGGGGGTCCTACGAGCAGTACTTC	CASTTRQGGSYEQYF
TRBV7-2	-	TRBD1	TRBJ2-7	TGTGCCAGCAGCTTGGACAGGGACGAGCAGTACTTC	CASSLDRDEQYF
TRBV12-3/TRBV12-4	once	TRBD1	TRBJ2-5	TGTGCCAGCAGTACAGGGGTTGGAGAGACCCAGTACTTC	CASSTGVGETQYF
TRBV7-2	few	TRBD1	TRBJ2-2	TGTGCCAGCAGCGATGGGGACAGGAGATCCGGGGAGCTGTTTTTT	CASSDGDRRSGELFF
TRBV7-8	-	-	TRBJ1-1	TGTGCCAGCAGGAACGCGGGGCTTCGGAACACTGAAGCTTTCTTT	CASRNAGLRNTEAFF
TRBV27	-	-	TRBJ1-3	TGTGCCAGCAGGGCAGGGAACACCATATATTTT	CASRAGNTIYF
TRBV20-1	-	-	TRBJ2-7	TGCAGTGCTAGGAGTCCGTACGAGCAGTACTTC	CSARSPYEQYF
TRBV10-3	-	-	TRBJ1-1	TGTGCCATCAAAAGCTCAGGGAACACTGAAGCTTTCTTT	CAIKSSGNTEAFF
TRBV10-1	-	TRBD1	TRBJ1-5	TGCGCCAGCAGGGACAGGGGTGTTCTGCAGCCCCAGCATTTT	CASRDRGVLQPQHF
TRBV6-6	-	-	TRBJ1-5	TGTGCCAGCAGTCTATATGATCAGCCCCAGCATTTT	CASSLYDQPQHF
TRBV19	-	-	TRBJ2-7	TGTGCCAGTAGTATAGAAGGAGGGTTCTACGAGCAGTACTTC	CASSIEGGFYEQYF
TRBV6-1	-	TRBD2	TRBJ2-7	TGTGCCAGCAGTGAAGGGGGGTCCTCTGGACTAGCTAGGCAGTACTTC	CASSEGGSSGLARQYF
TRBV5-4	-	-	TRBJ1-2	TGTGCCAGCAGCTTTGGCGGCAATTCCCCGCCTGGGAACTATGGCTACACCTTC	CASSFGGNSPPGNYGYTF
TRBV5-5	-	-	TRBJ1-4	TGTGCCAGCAGCGCCGGATGGGAGGCTAATGAAAAACTGTTTTTT	CASSAGWEANEKLFF
TRBV27	-	TRBD1	TRBJ2-7	TGTGCCAGCAGTATGGACAGGGGCCCTTACGAGCAGTACTTC	CASSMDRGPYEQYF
TRBV30	-	-	TRBJ1-1	TGTGCCTGGAGTCCAGGACACCCTGGGGCTTTCTTT	CAWSPGHPGAFF
TRBV19	few	-	TRBJ2-2	TGTGCCAGTAGTATAAGCGTTGTGGCCGGGGAGCTGTTTTTT	CASSISVVAGELFF
TRBV5-1	-	-	TRBJ1-1	TGCGCCAGCAGCTTGGCAGAGAACACTGAAGCTTTCTTT	CASSLAENTEAFF
TRBV6-5	-	-	TRBJ1-5	TGTGCCAGCCACAGGGGCAATCAGCCCCAGCATTTT	CASHRGNQPQHF
TRBV6-2/TRBV6-3	-	TRBD1	TRBJ1-1	TGTGCCAGCAGTTACGGGACAGGGGGTTCTGAAGCTTTCTTT	CASSYGTGGSEAFF
TRBV9	-	TRBD2	TRBJ2-3	TGTGCCAGCAGCGTCCGAAGTAGCGGGGGGGCATCAGATACGCAGTATTTT	CASSVRSSGGASDTQYF
TRBV7-9	few	TRBD2	TRBJ2-1	TGTGCCAGCAGCTTAGCGCCGAGTAGCGGGAGTGAGCAGTTCTTC	CASSLAPSSGSEQFF
TRBV5-4	-	-	TRBJ1-2	TGTGCCAGCAGCTCCGGCGGGGGAATAGATGGCTACACCTTC	CASSSGGGIDGYTF
TRBV10-3	-	TRBD2	TRBJ2-7	TGTGCCATCAGGAGCCAGAGTGGACTAGGACTAGGTGAGCAGTACTTC	CAIRSQSGLGLGEQYF
TRBV6-1	-	-	TRBJ2-4	TGTGCCAGCAGTGAAGGACAGAGAGCCAAAAACATTCAGTACTTC	CASSEGQRAKNIQYF
TRBV5-4	-	TRBD1	TRBJ2-1	TGTGCCAGCAGCTTGGACAGGGGGACCTACAATGAGCAGTTCTTC	CASSLDRGTYNEQFF
TRBV29-1	-	-	TRBJ2-4	TGCAGCGTTTTAGGGGGAAACATTCAGTACTTC	CSVLGGNIQYF
TRBV4-1	-	-	TRBJ1-3	TGCGCCAGCAGCCAAGGGGCGACCCCCGGATCCGGAAACACCATATATTTT	CASSQGATPGSGNTIYF
TRBV7-2	-	-	TRBJ2-1	TGTGCCAGCAGCTTAGACGTGAGCTCCTACAATGAGCAGTTCTTC	CASSLDVSSYNEQFF
TRBV5-6	few	TRBD2	TRBJ2-5	TGTGCCAGCAGCCCCGGACTAGCGGGCGTGTACCAAGAGACCCAGTACTTC	CASSPGLAGVYQETQYF
TRBV9	-	TRBD2	TRBJ2-1	TGTGCCAGCAGCGTAGCGCCCCTCGGACTAGCGGGAGTGGATGAGCAGTTCTTC	CASSVAPLGLAGVDEQFF
TRBV24-1	once	TRBD1	TRBJ2-1	TGTGCCACCGGGGACAGCCTTTACAATGAGCAGTTCTTC	CATGDSLYNEQFF
TRBV4-1	once	-	TRBJ1-1	TGCGCCAGCAGCCGCATAGGGGCGGGGGCTTTCTTT	CASSRIGAGAFF
TRBV9	-	-	TRBJ2-3	TGTGCCAGCAGCGTAGCGGCGGATTACACAGATACGCAGTATTTT	CASSVAADYTDTQYF
TRBV11-3	-	TRBD2	TRBJ2-2	TGTGCCAGCAGCTTAGCGGGAGGGCCGAGCGGGGAGCTGTTTTTT	CASSLAGGPSGELFF
TRBV6-5	-	TRBD1	TRBJ1-1	TGTGCCAGCAGTTACTTTGGGACAGGGCCGGGCACTGAAGCTTTCTTT	CASSYFGTGPGTEAFF
TRBV7-2	-	-	TRBJ2-7	TGTGCCAGCAGTTCACAAACAGGGAATACCTACGAGCAGTACTTC	CASSSQTGNTYEQYF
TRBV7-3	-	-	TRBJ1-1	TGTGCCAGCAGCTTTTCGGGGAACACTGAAGCTTTCTTT	CASSFSGNTEAFF
TRBV5-4	-	-	TRBJ2-1	TGTGCCAGCAGCATAGATGTGAACTCCTACAATGAGCAGTTCTTC	CASSIDVNSYNEQFF
TRBV15	-	-	TRBJ2-7	TGTGCCACCAGCAGAGATTCGGTATACGAGCAGTACTTC	CATSRDSVYEQYF
TRBV6-1	-	TRBD1	TRBJ1-2	TGTGCCAGCAGTGGCCAACCGACAGGGGGCTCTCAGGGCTACACCTTC	CASSGQPTGGSQGYTF
TRBV5-5	-	TRBD2	TRBJ2-5	TGTGCCAGCAGCTTTGGTATCGATAGCGGGGGCCCCCTGTACTTC	CASSFGIDSGGPLYF
TRBV24-1	-	-	TRBJ2-3	TGTGCCACCAGTGATCAGGGCGGGATTCCCACAGATACGCAGTATTTT	CATSDQGGIPTDTQYF
TRBV4-2	-	TRBD2	TRBJ2-1	TGTGCCAGCAGCCAACGACTAGCGGGAGGGCCGGCGGAGAATGAGCAGTTCTTC	CASSQRLAGGPAENEQFF
TRBV11-2	-	TRBD1	TRBJ1-2	TGTGCCAGCAGCTATTCCCTCGGGACAGCGGTAAACTATGGCTACACCTTC	CASSYSLGTAVNYGYTF
TRBV6-2/TRBV6-3	-	TRBD1	TRBJ2-2	TGTGCCAGCAGTGGGACAGGGCTCGGGGAGCTGTTTTTT	CASSGTGLGELFF